The 5 T cell receptor beta chains below were found in one sample sequenced in a study of graft-versus-host responses after intestinal transplantation. Repertoires were generated with immunoSEQ multiplex PCR, while TCRdb's copy carries only in-frame clones and drops some. The sample consists of 45,000 to 60,000 clones, 92% of them appearing once. Their specific antigens are unknown. Sequenced material: unstimulated CD4+ T cells sorted from spleen or lymph node cells, taken before transplant. The origin of the receptors is a human donor who was the organ donor for an intestinal transplant.

The V and J genes are TRBV25-1 and TRBJ1-5; D not certain. Per the germline V gene, CDR1 is MGHDK and CDR2 is SYGVNS. The CDR3 spans 14 residues. Trimming pared 2 bases from V and 0 bases from J, leaving 5 bases between. CDR3 region: CASSEGYSNQPQHF. The CDR3, as DNA: TGTGCCAGCAGTGAAGGCTATAGCAATCAGCCCCAGCATTTT.

This chain links TRBV4-3 with TRBJ1-5; D perhaps matches TRBD1 (5 bases). The germline V gene has CDR1 LGHNA and CDR2 YSLEER. V lost 0 bases, J lost 4 bases, and 13 bases lay in between. CDR3 size: 16 residues. CDR3 sequence (DNA): TGCGCCAGCAGCCAAGATGCAGGGAAGTATAATCAGCCCCAGCATTTT. Translated, it gives CASSQDAGKYNQPQHF.

The chain combines TRBV7-2 with TRBJ2-7; D uncertain. CDR3 length: 14 residues. Looked up from germline, CDR1 is SGHTA and CDR2 is FQGNSA. V was pared by 3 bases and J by 1 base, with 10 bases between. CDR3 protein: CASSFPGLSYEQYF. The DNA for the CDR3 is TGTGCCAGCAGCTTCCCCGGGTTATCCTACGAGCAGTACTTC.

This chain connects TRBV6-5 to TRBJ2-7; 8 bases are a match to TRBD2. The junction had 6 bases not matched to a gene; V was cut back by 5 bases and J by 0 bases. CDR3 length: 15 residues. Germline V gene data show CDR1 as MNHEY and CDR2 as SVGAGI. The CDR3 bases are TGTGCCAGCAGTCTTCTTAGCGGGACCTCCTACGAGCAGTACTTC. It specifies CASSLLSGTSYEQYF.

Note on this clone: The sample holds other DNA sequences that translate to the same CDR3. The chain is built from TRBV7-8 and TRBJ2-7; no clear D. V gave up 1 base and J gave up 1 base, with 14 bases separating them. Germline assignment: CDR1 SGHVS and CDR2 FQNEAQ. This CDR3 is 16 amino acids long. Written as DNA, the CDR3 is TGTGCCAGCAGCTTAGGGGGATTACTACCATCCTACGAGCAGTACTTC. Translated: CASSLGGLLPSYEQYF.